This TCR beta chain was identified during a study of breast tumors, draining lymph nodes, adjacent tissues. TCRdb used MiXCR to reprocess the multiplex PCR reads, holding one entry per CDR3 protein. The sample shows 150,000 to 250,000 distinct CDR3 sequences, roughly 29% of them seen only once. Notes on the study in general: Tumor TCR diversity was below lymph nodes but above nontumor tissue. Luminal-like breast cancer showed significantly greater tumor-nontumor repertoire similarity than basal-like breast cancer did. Findings are consistent with lymph node origin and intratumoral expansion of most tumor T cells. The lymph node origin of tumor T cells was framed as consistent with a hypothesis, not demonstrated.

Breast cancer patients provided tissue from their axillary draining lymph nodes. This clonotype was seen ten or more times. The target antigen is unknown. The specimen was axillary lymph node tissue. The receptor was derived from a female donor with breast cancer. Some clones in this sample may be carry-over from other donors' samples.

The CDR3 DNA follows: TGCGCCAGCAGCCGAGGACAGGGTAATGAAAAACTGTTTTTT. Its protein product is CASSRGQGNEKLFF. The chain couples TRBV10-2 to TRBJ1-4; 8 nucleotides agree with TRBD1. J was trimmed by 4 bases and V by 6 bases; bases with no gene match: 4. Germline-derived CDR1 and CDR2 are WSHSY and SAAADI. The CDR3 spans 14 residues.